This T cell receptor (beta chain) is from a study of tumor and adjacent non-tumor tissue in lung cancer. Study-wide background: Histology: about twelve adenocarcinoma, a couple of squamous cell carcinoma, 1 small cell lung cancer. The study's findings and limits: Tumor TCR diversity, when higher, was linked to shorter survival. Normal lung showed higher cumulative top 100 clone frequency than tumor.

About this clonotype: The target antigen is unknown.

Three rounds of nested PCR, following a modified ARM-PCR protocol, produced the TCRbeta library. TCRdb used MiXCR to reprocess the multiplex PCR reads, holding one entry per CDR3 protein. The table records about 120,000 distinct CDR3 sequences, around three fifths of them present only once. The template was RNA from unsorted bulk tissue. Donors were chemotherapy-naive, newly diagnosed lung cancer surgical patients in China, August–November 2014. Germline CDR1 MDHEN, CDR2 SYDVKM. The CDR3 is made up of 15 amino acids. V lost 3 bases to trimming and J lost 4 bases; unmatched junction nucleotides: 4. The chain couples TRBV28 to TRBJ2-1; 9 bases map to TRBD1. The TCR was taken from a man aged 30 to 39 with non-small cell lung cancer. The sample was lung tumor tissue. CDR3 DNA: TGTGCCAGCAGTTTCCTGACAGGGGGATACAATGAGCAGTTCTTC. This codes for CASSFLTGGYNEQFF. Full variable domain (outside the CDR3, taken from reference TRBV28 and TRBJ2-1): DVKVTQSSRYLVKRTGEKVFLECVQDMDHENMFWYRQDPGLGLRLIYFSYDVKMKEKGDIPEGYSVSREKKERFSLILESASTNQTSMYLCASSFLTGGYNEQFFGPGTRLTVL.